This T cell receptor beta chain was identified during a study of CD8 T cells in Susac syndrome (dated by TCRdb to 2018 to 2020). For context, the study as a whole: The study used repertoire sequencing to test whether antigen drove CD8+ T cell activation and differentiation in Susac syndrome. The study compared CD8+ T cell repertoire clonality among 12 healthy donors, 14 Susac syndrome patients and about 16 multiple sclerosis patients.

Peripheral blood CD8+ and CD4+ T cells from healthy donors, Susac syndrome patients and multiple sclerosis patients were profiled using high-throughput TCR beta sequencing. The multiple sclerosis controls were treatment-naive patients who had stable or active relapsing-remitting disease and met the revised McDonald criteria. Bulk CD8+ and CD4+ T cells were purified by magnetic negative isolation, whereas CD8+ TEMRA cells were enriched by FACS. Blood was collected in EDTA tubes and processed within 24 hours, with PBMCs isolated through density gradient centrifugation. PBMCs intended for TCR sequencing were cryopreserved in liquid nitrogen and were subsequently thawed in a 37 degrees C water bath. A purity of at least 90% was achieved for sorted or isolated CD4+, CD8+ and CD8+ TEMRA cells. RNA was extracted with the RNeasy kit and 0.5 to 1 ug was reverse transcribed using random hexamers. TCR beta CDR3 regions were amplified with the immunoSEQ multiplex PCR assay covering 54 Vbeta and 13 Jbeta segments. PCR amplification bias was corrected by using a synthetic template baseline for primer optimization and computational correction. On the study's bioinformatics: Reads were assigned to V, D and J genes according to IMGT and analyzed in immunoSEQ Analyzer, with only productive sequences retained. Clonality was computed as one minus Shannon entropy normalized by log2 of the number of productive unique sequences. For each patient and control, public and private clones were evaluated among the 100 most prevalent clones. Clones were defined as Susac-specific when absent from the healthy and MS cohorts, from about a thousand published viral clones and from other ImmuneACCESS disease sequences. TCRdb redid the processing of the public reads, applying fastp at Q25 and MiXCR, and retained in-frame beta chains. Under each unique CDR3 protein, matching rows form one entry showing the most common genes and DNA. The authors' filters were not applied to this entry. This sample gives approximately 220,000 distinct CDR3 sequences in total; 92% of them show up just once. Together, the top ten hold around 0.15% of the sample.

The junction carries 14 bases between V and J, which are trimmed by 6 bases and 5 bases respectively. The CDR3, from cysteine to phenylalanine, totals 13 residues. Only the CDR3 region is kept as DNA, spanning 39 bases read in frame from base 1. According to the germline V gene, CDR1 reads MDHEN and CDR2 reads SYDVKM. Study-wide conclusions, independent of this receptor: The TCR sequencing and HLA analysis was acknowledged to have included a relatively small number of individuals.

This clonotype was seen a single time. Its antigen is unknown. No base quality values were provided; no much bigger clone lies one nucleotide off. Resting on one read, the evidence is weak. Material: CD8+ T cells from PBMCs. This sequence originates from a human donor with multiple sclerosis. The rearrangement combines TRBV28 with TRBJ2-7; the D segment could be TRBD1, given 6 matching bases. The DNA sequence is as follows: TGTGCCAGCAGCGAAACAGGGACGCACGAGCAGTACTTC. Translated, this gives CASSETGTHEQYF. The full variable domain, completed from the reference TRBV28 and TRBJ2-7 proteins outside the CDR3, reads DVKVTQSSRYLVKRTGEKVFLECVQDMDHENMFWYRQDPGLGLRLIYFSYDVKMKEKGDIPEGYSVSREKKERFSLILESASTNQTSMYLCASSETGTHEQYFGPGTRLTVT.